These 30 T cell receptor beta chains share one sample of origin, sequenced in a study of PD-L1 blockade in urothelial cancer. The protocol was immunoSEQ multiplex PCR, while the TCRdb copy is restricted to in-frame clones and leaves out a portion. Seen here are tens of thousands of clones, about 85% observed once, and the top ten hold around 15%. Stated time point: pretreatment peripheral blood. Sequences were derived from PBMCs, sampled around atezolizumab (anti-PD-L1) treatment. Every receptor here comes from a man aged 60-69 years with urothelial cancer.

J is TRBJ1-1 and V is TRBV7-9, with D maybe TRBD1 (5 bases). The germline V gene has CDR1 SEHNR and CDR2 FQNEAQ (reference sequence). The V and J ends lost 2 bases and 0 bases respectively, with 10 bases between them. The CDR3 extends over 15 amino acids. The CDR3 here is CASSLHRTLNTEAFF. The CDR3 nucleotides are TGTGCCAGCAGCTTACACCGGACATTGAACACTGAAGCTTTCTTT.

The chain is built from TRBV29-1 and TRBJ2-2, with 8 bases aligning to TRBD2. The CDR3 has 15 amino acids. V shed 7 bases and J 5 bases; nucleotides not matched to a gene: 12. CDR1 SQVTM and CDR2 ANQGSEA come from the germline V gene. CDR3 nucleotide sequence: TGCAGCGCGACAGGACAAGCGGGAGCTACCGGGGAGCTGTTTTTT. Its translation is CSATGQAGATGELFF.

The chain couples TRBV11-2 to TRBJ2-2; D unresolved. The CDR3 totals 16 residues. The V gene lost 5 bases and the J gene lost 0 bases, with 13 bases spanning the gap. Germline V gene data show CDR1 as SGHAT and CDR2 as FQNNGV. The CDR3 DNA reads as TGTGCCAGCAGCCTAGGGCGGCAACCGAACACCGGGGAGCTGTTTTTT. Translating gives CASSLGRQPNTGELFF.

The CDR3 loop is CASYSGTSTDTQYF. CDR3 bases: TGTGCCAGCTACAGCGGGACTAGCACAGATACGCAGTATTTT. V is TRBV28 and J is TRBJ2-3; the match to TRBD2 covers 7 bases. The CDR3 has 14 amino acids. The ends lost 8 bases at V and 0 bases at J; junction bases unmatched: 5. In germline, CDR1 is MDHEN, CDR2 SYDVKM.

The J gene is TRBJ1-1, the V gene TRBV4-2; D may be TRBD1 (5 bases). This CDR3 comprises 14 residues. Germline CDR1 and CDR2: LGHNA and YNFKEQ. Between the trimmed V and J ends, which lost 6 bases and 5 bases, there was a span of 16 bases. The CDR3 DNA is TGTGCCAGCAGGGATCGGGGGAGAGGAACTGAAGCTTTCTTT. This encodes CASRDRGRGTEAFF.

The chain is built from TRBV28 and TRBJ2-7, with 7 bases fitting TRBD2. This CDR3 spans 15 amino acids. With 7 bases clipped from V and 0 bases from J, the junction kept 9 bases outside the gene matches. The germline V gene has CDR1 MDHEN and CDR2 SYDVKM. CDR3: CASKPLAPLSYEQYF. Written as DNA, the CDR3 is TGTGCCAGCAAACCACTAGCGCCTCTCTCCTACGAGCAGTACTTC.

The chain recombines TRBV18 with TRBJ2-2; unclear D gene. This CDR3 region has 16 residues. Germline V gene sequence: CDR1 KGHSH, CDR2 LQKENI. V shed 3 bases and J shed 0 bases, with 11 bases lying between them. CDR3: CASSPAVRPNTGELFF. As DNA, the CDR3 is TGTGCCAGCTCACCGGCGGTCAGACCGAACACCGGGGAGCTGTTTTTT.

Note on this clone: The identical CDR3 is also encoded by other nucleotide sequences in the sample. The rearrangement uses TRBV7-2 and TRBJ1-5; a possible D gene is TRBD1 (6 bases). Germline CDR1 SGHTA, CDR2 FQGNSA. Trimming took off 5 bases at V and 5 bases at J, with 16 bases between the two ends. The CDR3 is made up of 15 amino acids. CDR3 amino acids: CASSLAGGGDQPQHF. The CDR3 nucleotides read TGTGCCAGCAGCCTGGCGGGGGGGGGCGATCAGCCCCAGCATTTT.

The chain couples TRBV9 to TRBJ2-1; the match to TRBD2 covers 9 bases. The CDR3 loop spans 15 amino acids. CDR1 is SGDLS and CDR2 is YYNGEE in the germline V gene. The V segment lost 2 bases and the J segment 5 bases; nucleotides outside the gene matches: 5. The CDR3 DNA reads as TGTGCCAGCAGCGTGGCGGGAGGGTATAACAATGAGCAGTTCTTC. The encoded protein is CASSVAGGYNNEQFF.

CDR3 protein: CASSIDRDWNTEAFF. CDR3 in DNA: TGTGCCAGTAGTATAGACCGGGACTGGAACACTGAAGCTTTCTTT. V gene TRBV19 combines with J gene TRBJ1-1; possible D gene TRBD1, 5 bases. Germline lookup yields CDR1 LNHDA and CDR2 SQIVND (reference sequence). The CDR3 length is 15 residues. The V end lost 0 bases, the J end lost 1 base, and 9 bases lay between the germline ends.

The chain carries TRBV5-6 and TRBJ2-7; 10 positions agree with TRBD1. The CDR3 covers 15 residues. In germline, CDR1 is SGHDT, CDR2 YYEEEE. V shed 4 bases, J shed 5 bases, and the junction held 9 bases outside the gene matches. CDR3 residues: CASSTRDRGFNEQYF. The DNA of the CDR3 is TGTGCCAGCAGCACCCGGGACAGGGGTTTCAACGAGCAGTACTTC. Using reference TRBV5-6 and TRBJ2-7 for the parts outside the CDR3, the full variable domain is DAGVTQSPTHLIKTRGQQVTLRCSPKSGHDTVSWYQQALGQGPQFIFQYYEEEERQRGNFPDRFSGHQFPNYSSELNVNALLLGDSALYLCASSTRDRGFNEQYFGPGTRLTVT.

The J gene is TRBJ2-7, the V gene TRBV10-3; unclear D gene. This CDR3 has 12 amino acids. Trimming shortened V by 3 bases and J by 2 bases, and 5 bases separated the two germline ends. CDR1 and CDR2 from the germline V gene are ENHRY and SYGVKD. CDR3 nucleotide sequence: TGTGCCATCAGTGAACAGACCTACGAGCAGTACTTC. Protein sequence: CAISEQTYEQYF.

J is TRBJ2-2 and V is TRBV5-4, with D possibly matching TRBD2 (6 bases). The CDR3 extends over 15 amino acids. Germline V gene lookup returns CDR1 SGHNT and CDR2 YYREEE (reference sequence). V gave up 4 bases and J gave up 1 base, with 11 bases separating them. This CDR3 reads CASSPGTVNTGELFF. The DNA of the CDR3 is TGTGCCAGCAGCCCCGGGACTGTGAACACCGGGGAGCTGTTTTTT.

V is TRBV5-1 and J is TRBJ2-5; D may be TRBD2 (5 bases). Between the trimmed V and J ends, which lost 2 bases and 0 bases, there was a span of 5 bases. CDR3 length: 13 residues. In germline, CDR1 is SGHRS, CDR2 YFSETQ. The CDR3 spells CASSLADQETQYF. The DNA for the CDR3 is TGCGCCAGCAGCTTAGCGGACCAAGAGACCCAGTACTTC. Supplemented by reference TRBV5-1 and TRBJ2-5, the full variable domain reads KAGVTQTPRYLIKTRGQQVTLSCSPISGHRSVSWYQQTPGQGLQFLFEYFSETQRNKGNFPGRFSGRQFSNSRSEMNVSTLELGDSALYLCASSLADQETQYFGPGTRLLVL.

The chain joins TRBV9 to TRBJ2-2; 9 nucleotides agree with TRBD2. The CDR3 loop spans 16 amino acids. The V segment lost 2 bases and the J segment 2 bases; nucleotides outside the gene matches: 4. Germline V gives CDR1 SGDLS, CDR2 YYNGEE. The CDR3 reads CASSVSGSGNTGELFF. The CDR3 nucleotides are TGTGCCAGCAGCGTTAGCGGGAGTGGCAACACCGGGGAGCTGTTTTTT.

This chain links TRBV29-1 with TRBJ1-1, with a tentative D call TRBD1 (5 bases). Germline CDR1 SQVTM, CDR2 ANQGSEA. This CDR3 is built from 13 residues. V was pared by 5 bases and J by 0 bases, with 10 bases between. The CDR3: CSVSRELNTEAFF. For the CDR3, the DNA is TGCAGCGTTAGCAGGGAATTGAACACTGAAGCTTTCTTT.

The V call is TRBV15, the J call TRBJ2-7; 12 bases align to TRBD2. With 7 bases clipped from V and 3 bases from J, the junction kept 7 bases outside the gene matches. Germline V lookup: CDR1 LNHNV, CDR2 YYDKDF (reference sequence). This CDR3 contains 15 residues. The chain's CDR3 is CATTYGLAGNYEQYF. CDR3 nucleotides: TGTGCCACCACATATGGACTAGCGGGGAACTACGAGCAGTACTTC.

The V call is TRBV10-2, the J call TRBJ2-3; 12 bases are shared with TRBD2. The V and J ends lost 7 bases and 4 bases, in that order; junction bases with no gene match: 9. CDR3 length: 16 residues. The germline gives CDR1 WSHSY, CDR2 SAAADI. CDR3 protein: CASNLASGREADTQYF. CDR3 bases: TGCGCCAGCAATTTGGCTAGCGGGAGGGAGGCAGATACGCAGTATTTT.

The rearrangement joins TRBV9 to TRBJ2-3; 9 nucleotides align to TRBD1. The germline V gene encodes CDR1 SGDLS and CDR2 YYNGEE. The CDR3 spans 16 residues. The V gene end was trimmed by 3 bases and the J gene end by 2 bases; junction bases not matched to a gene: 7. In DNA, the CDR3 is TGTGCCAGCAGCGCAGCCGGGACAGGGTCCACAGATACGCAGTATTTT. Translation gives CASSAAGTGSTDTQYF.

A single count supports this clone. The J gene is TRBJ1-5, the V gene TRBV4-1; 10 bases are a match to TRBD1. The CDR3 has 16 amino acids. The junction had 6 bases not matched to a gene; V was cut back by 0 bases and J by 7 bases. Germline V gene sequence: CDR1 MGHRA, CDR2 YSYEKL. Written as DNA, the CDR3 is TGCGCCAGCAGCCAAGATTCGGGACAGGGGTGGCAGCCCCAGCATTTT. Its protein product is CASSQDSGQGWQPQHF.

The chain is built from TRBV23-1 and TRBJ1-5; possible D gene TRBD1, 5 bases. TRBV23-1 is assigned to the ORF class and has an uncertain function. The V end was cut by 8 bases, the J end by 2 bases, with 10 bases between. The length of the CDR3 is 13 residues. The CDR3 reads CASGRGGNQPQHF. The CDR3, as DNA: TGCGCCAGCGGACGGGGGGGCAATCAGCCCCAGCATTTT.

The chain has TRBV6-1 and TRBJ2-7, with D possibly TRBD2 on 5 matching bases. CDR3 length: 11 residues. Per germline, CDR1 MNHNS and CDR2 SASEGT. V was clipped by 7 bases and J by 5 bases, with 9 bases between them. The CDR3: CASTRGNEQYF. In nucleotides, the CDR3 is TGTGCCAGCACCCGAGGGAACGAGCAGTACTTC.

The chain uses TRBV9 and TRBJ2-7; 8 bases fit TRBD1. The CDR3 covers 15 residues. Unmatched junction bases numbered 8, after V lost 3 bases and J lost 3 bases. Germline loops: CDR1 SGDLS, CDR2 YYNGEE. The CDR3 DNA reads TGTGCCAGCAGCGAAACCGGGACAGGAGACTACGAGCAGTACTTC. This gives the protein CASSETGTGDYEQYF.

The chain has TRBV7-3 and TRBJ2-3; 13 bases are a match to TRBD2. Germline V gives CDR1 SGHTA, CDR2 FQGTGA. After removal of 4 bases from V and 2 bases from J, the junction contained 6 bases not matched to a gene. This CDR3 region has 17 residues. The CDR3 DNA follows: TGTGCCAGCAGCTCCCGTACTAGCGGGAGGGTCACAGATACGCAGTATTTT. Amino acid sequence: CASSSRTSGRVTDTQYF.

The chain is built from TRBV30 and TRBJ1-1; no reliable D call. The V end lost 3 bases, the J end lost 4 bases, and 9 bases lay between the germline ends. The germline V gene encodes CDR1 GTSNPN and CDR2 SVGIG (reference sequence). The CDR3 is 12 amino acids. The CDR3 spells CAWRGIGTEAFF. CDR3 nucleotide sequence: TGTGCCTGGAGGGGCATTGGCACTGAAGCTTTCTTT. Full variable domain (rest looked up from reference TRBV30 and TRBJ1-1): SQTIHQWPATLVQPVGSPLSLECTVEGTSNPNLYWYRQAAGRGLQLLFYSVGIGQISSEVPQNLSASRPQDRQFILSSKKLLLSDSGFYLCAWRGIGTEAFFGQGTRLTVV.

This chain connects TRBV6-6 to TRBJ1-5; 8 bases line up with TRBD1. The junction had 9 bases not matched to a gene; V was cut back by 5 bases and J by 9 bases. Germline V lookup: CDR1 MNHNY, CDR2 SVGAGI (reference sequence). The CDR3 totals 14 residues. The CDR3 bases are TGTGCCAGCAGTCAGGACAGGGAGGTTTGGCCCCAGCATTTT. This translates into CASSQDREVWPQHF.

DNA of the CDR3: TGCGCCAGCAGCTCACTCGCGCTGGAGACCCAGTACTTC. It is translated as CASSSLALETQYF. The chain uses TRBV5-1 and TRBJ2-5, with D unclear. The CDR3 sequence is 13 residues long. Deletions cut 3 bases from V and 5 bases from J, with 11 bases between. From germline, CDR1 is SGHRS and CDR2 YFSETQ.

This chain links TRBV6-5 with TRBJ1-4; D is uncertain. The V gene's germline CDR1 is MNHEY and CDR2 SVGAGI. V was clipped by 4 bases and J by 6 bases, with 9 bases between them. This CDR3 contains 13 residues. CDR3 loop: CASSSGLHEKLFF. The CDR3, as DNA: TGTGCCAGCAGTTCAGGTTTACATGAAAAACTGTTTTTT.

This clone was recorded only once. The chain joins TRBV11-3 to TRBJ2-3, with D maybe TRBD2 (5 bases). CDR3 length equals 14 residues. Germline V gene lookup returns CDR1 SGHNT and CDR2 YENEEA. V lost 6 bases and J lost 5, with 15 bases in between. In DNA, the CDR3 is TGTGCCAGCAGGAGGGATCTGGGTGGAGATACGCAGTATTTT. Translation gives CASRRDLGGDTQYF. The whole variable domain, remainder taken from reference TRBV11-3 and TRBJ2-3, is EAGVVQSPRYKIIEKKQPVAFWCNPISGHNTLYWYLQNLGQGPELLIRYENEEAVDDSQLPKDRFSAERLKGVDSTLKIQPAELGDSAVYLCASRRDLGGDTQYFGPGTRLTVL.

This clone was seen only once. The chain recombines TRBV5-8 with TRBJ1-4; a possible D gene is TRBD1 (6 bases). The CDR3 is 14 amino acids. V was cut by 4 bases and J by 3 bases, with 10 bases left in between. CDR1 SGHTS and CDR2 YDEGEE come from the germline V gene. CDR3 in DNA: TGTGCCAGCAGCCCCCGGACAGCTAATGAAAAACTGTTTTTT. It encodes CASSPRTANEKLFF.